A single sample gave rise to the 22 T cell receptor beta chains below, sequenced in a study of CD8 T cells in ankylosing spondylitis. Via MiXCR, TCRdb re-called the 5' RACE reads, giving one row per CDR3 protein. This table has 150,000 to 200,000 distinct CDR3 sequences, about 9.9% appearing once. The sample was blood, either unsorted or a sorted T cell fraction (not recorded which). The receptors derive from a male donor with ankylosing spondylitis or in good health (not recorded which).

On this clonotype: This may stem from a read error, because a much larger clone lies one nucleotide away. The chain is built from TRBV5-1 and TRBJ2-2; D is uncertain. The ends were cut back, 1 base at V and 6 bases at J, with 13 bases in the middle. The CDR3 is 15 amino acids. CDR1 is SGHRS and CDR2 is YFSETQ in the germline V gene. The CDR3: CASSLTSATAGELFF. The CDR3 DNA sequence: TGCGCCAGCAGCTTGACGAGCGCGACCGCCGGGGAGCTGTTTTTT.

This clonotype occurred many times. This chain uses TRBV28 with TRBJ2-5; tentatively, D is TRBD2 (5 bases). CDR1 and CDR2 (germline): MDHEN, SYDVKM. Trimming took off 3 bases at V and 4 bases at J, with 9 bases between the two ends. This CDR3 contains 13 residues. CDR3 nucleotide sequence: TGTGCCAGCAGTTTGGACTCGTTAGAGACCCAGTACTTC. It encodes CASSLDSLETQYF.

J is TRBJ2-5 and V is TRBV6-5; the D is unclear. CDR3 length: 14 residues. The ends were cut back, 0 bases at V and 5 bases at J, with 10 bases in the middle. CDR1 and CDR2 (germline): MNHEY, SVGAGI. The CDR3: CASSYSTARETQYF. DNA for the CDR3: TGTGCCAGCAGTTACTCGACTGCTAGGGAGACCCAGTACTTC.

CDR3 coding DNA: TGTGCCAGCAGCCCTGACACGGGGATTGTCAATGAGCAGTTCTTC. This encodes CASSPDTGIVNEQFF. The chain employs TRBV7-2 and TRBJ2-1; a possible D gene is TRBD2 (5 bases). The V end was cut by 5 bases, the J end by 6 bases, with 17 bases between. The CDR3 is 15 residues long. CDR1 and CDR2 (germline): SGHTA, FQGNSA. Variable domain in full (rest from reference TRBV7-2 and TRBJ2-1): GAGVSQSPSNKVTEKGKDVELRCDPISGHTALYWYRQSLGQGLEFLIYFQGNSAPDKSGLPSDRFSAERTGGSVSTLTIQRTQQEDSAVYLCASSPDTGIVNEQFFGPGTRLTVL.

In its sample, this clonotype was seen many times. The chain is built from TRBV10-2 and TRBJ2-3, with 7 bases lining up with TRBD2. This CDR3 is 17 amino acids long. The germline CDR1 and CDR2 sequences are WSHSY and SAAADI. Germline trimming cut 0 bases from V and 0 bases from J; bases unmatched to any gene: 6. CDR3 sequence: CASSESASGFSTDTQYF. Written as DNA, the CDR3 is TGCGCCAGCAGTGAGTCCGCTAGCGGCTTTAGCACAGATACGCAGTATTTT.

This clonotype occurred many times. This chain connects TRBV5-1 to TRBJ1-6, with D maybe TRBD1 (6 bases). V was cut by 5 bases and J by 7 bases, with 16 bases left in between. This CDR3 is built from 15 residues. CDR1 SGHRS and CDR2 YFSETQ come from the germline V gene. This CDR3 reads CASSSATGLNSPLHF. In DNA, the CDR3 is TGCGCCAGCAGTTCCGCGACAGGTTTAAATTCACCCCTCCACTTT.

This clonotype appeared a few times. This chain connects TRBV4-1 to TRBJ2-7; D is possibly TRBD2 (6 bases). CDR1 and CDR2 (germline): MGHRA, YSYEKL. CDR3 length: 16 residues. The germline V and J ends were trimmed by 1 base and 0 bases, with 13 bases remaining between them. The CDR3 here is CASSQGGVKTSYEQYF. For the CDR3, the DNA is TGCGCCAGCAGCCAAGGGGGGGTTAAGACCTCCTACGAGCAGTACTTC.

This clonotype came up many times. This chain links TRBV5-1 with TRBJ1-1; D is unclear. Germline CDR1 SGHRS, CDR2 YFSETQ. V dropped 0 bases and J dropped 6 bases, with 12 bases sitting between them. CDR3 size: 14 residues. CDR3 protein: CASSLAPSISEAFF. Written as DNA, the CDR3 is TGCGCCAGCAGCTTGGCTCCCTCGATCTCTGAAGCTTTCTTT.

There are many counts of this clonotype. V is TRBV10-3 and J is TRBJ1-5, with D unresolved. Germline CDR1 and CDR2: ENHRY and SYGVKD. V was shortened by 0 bases and J by 6 bases, with 9 bases between the two germline ends. This CDR3 is 14 amino acids long. The CDR3 reads CAISESGSSQPQHF. DNA of the CDR3: TGTGCCATCAGTGAGTCCGGCAGTTCTCAGCCCCAGCATTTT.

Ten or more counts support this clonotype. This chain joins TRBV29-1 and TRBJ2-1; 13 positions match TRBD2. Germline-derived CDR1 and CDR2 are SQVTM and ANQGSEA. Trimming removed 4 bases from V and 10 bases from J; junction bases left unmatched: 4. The CDR3 length is 13 residues. The CDR3 nucleotides are TGCAGCGTTGTAAGACTAGCGGGGGGAGAGCAGTTCTTC. Encoded protein: CSVVRLAGGEQFF.

This clonotype showed up many times. V usage is TRBV15 and J usage is TRBJ2-5, with 12 positions matching TRBD1. Looked up from germline, CDR1 is LNHNV and CDR2 is YYDKDF (reference sequence). The CDR3 is made up of 16 amino acids. Trimming took 3 bases from V and 5 from J; bases not matched to a gene: 7. CDR3 protein: CATSRGDRGRLETQYF. The CDR3 nucleotides are TGTGCCACCAGCAGGGGGGACAGGGGGCGGCTTGAGACCCAGTACTTC. The full variable domain, completed using reference TRBV15 and TRBJ2-5, is DAMVIQNPRYQVTQFGKPVTLSCSQTLNHNVMYWYQQKSSQAPKLLFHYYDKDFNNEADTPDNFQSRRPNTSFCFLDIRSPGLGDTAMYLCATSRGDRGRLETQYFGPGTRLLVL.

This clonotype was seen at least ten times. The rearrangement uses TRBV12-3 or TRBV12-4 and TRBJ2-7; tentatively, D is TRBD2 (6 bases). V was trimmed by 6 bases and J by 0 bases, leaving 18 bases between them. The CDR3 is 16 amino acids. For the CDR3, the DNA is TGTGCCAGCAGACCCGGGGCGGGGATAAGCTCCTACGAGCAGTACTTC. Encoded protein: CASRPGAGISSYEQYF.

At least ten counts were recorded for this clonotype. The genes are TRBV5-1 and TRBJ2-1; no firm D call. This CDR3 region has 16 residues. The germline gives CDR1 SGHRS, CDR2 YFSETQ. V was cut by 1 base and J by 0 bases, with 11 bases left in between. DNA of the CDR3: TGCGCCAGCAGCTTGTTCCCGGTAAGCTCCTACAATGAGCAGTTCTTC. Its translation: CASSLFPVSSYNEQFF.

The table lists this clonotype with many counts. The V and J genes are TRBV3-1 and TRBJ2-7; D is unclear. Germline V CDR1 and CDR2: LGHDT, YNNKEL (reference sequence). V was clipped by 5 bases and J by 0 bases, with 14 bases between them. The CDR3 loop spans 15 amino acids. The CDR3: CASSFLSAASYEQYF. DNA of the CDR3: TGTGCCAGCAGCTTCCTCTCCGCGGCCTCCTACGAGCAGTACTTC.

Note on this clonotype: A read error is possible here, since a much larger clone lies one base away. This chain's CDR3 is CASNVGQGWTEAFF. In nucleotides, the CDR3 is TGTGCCAGCAACGTAGGGCAGGGGTGGACTGAAGCTTTCTTT. V gene TRBV9 combines with J gene TRBJ1-1, with a possible D match to TRBD1 (6 bases). CDR3 length: 14 amino acids. The germline gives CDR1 SGDLS, CDR2 YYNGEE. Filled out from reference TRBV9 and TRBJ1-1, the complete variable domain reads DSGVTQTPKHLITATGQRVTLRCSPRSGDLSVYWYQQSLDQGLQFLIQYYNGEERAKGNILERFSAQQFPDLHSELNLSSLELGDSALYFCASNVGQGWTEAFFGQGTRLTVV.

This clonotype was observed at least ten times. The chain couples TRBV6-5 to TRBJ2-1; 10 nucleotides match TRBD2. V shed 4 bases, J shed 10 bases, and the junction held 10 bases outside the gene matches. The germline V gene encodes CDR1 MNHEY and CDR2 SVGAGI. The CDR3 runs 15 residues. The CDR3 DNA reads as TGTGCCAGCAGTTCTGGGGCTAGCGGGAGCGGCGAGCAGTTCTTC. This gives the protein CASSSGASGSGEQFF.

The V gene is TRBV7-9, the J gene TRBJ2-7; the D gene is possibly TRBD2 (5 bases). Trimming removed 5 bases at V and 3 bases at J, with 11 bases between. Germline V CDR1 and CDR2: SEHNR, FQNEAQ (reference sequence). This CDR3 has 13 amino acids. The CDR3 coding sequence is TGTGCCAGCAGCCCCACCGGGATCTACGAGCAGTACTTC. Translating it yields CASSPTGIYEQYF.

The table lists this clonotype with a few counts. This rearrangement joins TRBV20-1 to TRBJ2-3; TRBD1 might be the D (5 bases). In germline, CDR1 is DFQATT, CDR2 SNEGSKA (reference sequence). The CDR3 is made up of 15 amino acids. V was clipped by 0 bases and J by 2 bases, with 12 bases between them. The CDR3 sequence: CSARDRSGNTDTQYF. CDR3 bases: TGCAGTGCTAGAGATCGGTCAGGGAACACAGATACGCAGTATTTT.

This clonotype was recorded only once. A read error is possible here, since a much larger clone lies one base away. The chain couples TRBV3-1 to TRBJ2-3, with a possible D match to TRBD1 (6 bases). The CDR3 totals 16 residues. Germline lookup yields CDR1 LGHDT and CDR2 YNNKEL (reference sequence). Between the trimmed V and J ends, which lost 4 bases and 5 bases, there was a span of 19 bases. Here the CDR3 DNA reads TGTGCCAGCAGCCTCGGAACAGGGAGTGATTTAGATACGCAGTATTTT. It encodes CASSLGTGSDLDTQYF.

This rearrangement joins TRBV5-1 to TRBJ2-1, with D tentatively TRBD2 (6 bases). V lost 4 bases, J lost 9 bases, and 14 bases lay in between. CDR1 SGHRS and CDR2 YFSETQ come from the germline V gene. The CDR3 consists of 13 residues. The DNA for the CDR3 is TGCGCCAGCAGCCCTCCGACTAGTGGTGAGCAGTTCTTC. This sequence encodes CASSPPTSGEQFF.

This clonotype was detected ten times or more. This rearrangement joins TRBV12-3 or TRBV12-4 to TRBJ1-1; D may be TRBD1 (5 bases). V gave up 0 bases and J gave up 4 bases, with 9 bases separating them. This CDR3 region has 14 residues. The CDR3 protein is CASSLATGGTEAFF. CDR3 DNA: TGTGCCAGCAGTTTAGCGACGGGGGGCACTGAAGCTTTCTTT.

This clonotype was counted at least ten times. V gene TRBV7-9 combines with J gene TRBJ1-2; D gene unclear. The germline gives CDR1 SEHNR, CDR2 FQNEAQ (reference sequence). The V and J ends lost 3 bases and 2 bases respectively, with 7 bases between them. This CDR3 is built from 13 residues. CDR3 amino acids: CASSFDENYGYTF. The CDR3 bases are TGTGCCAGCAGCTTTGATGAAAACTATGGCTACACCTTC.